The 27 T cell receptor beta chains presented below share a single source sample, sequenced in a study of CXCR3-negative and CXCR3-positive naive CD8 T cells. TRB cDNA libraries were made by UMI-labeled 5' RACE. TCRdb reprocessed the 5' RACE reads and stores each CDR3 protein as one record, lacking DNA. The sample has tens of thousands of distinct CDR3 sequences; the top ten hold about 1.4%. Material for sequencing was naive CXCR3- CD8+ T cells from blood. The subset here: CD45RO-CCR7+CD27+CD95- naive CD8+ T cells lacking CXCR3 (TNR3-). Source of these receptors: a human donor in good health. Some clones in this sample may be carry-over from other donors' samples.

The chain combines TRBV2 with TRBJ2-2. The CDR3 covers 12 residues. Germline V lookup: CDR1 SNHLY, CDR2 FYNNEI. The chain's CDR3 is CASSQNTGELFF.

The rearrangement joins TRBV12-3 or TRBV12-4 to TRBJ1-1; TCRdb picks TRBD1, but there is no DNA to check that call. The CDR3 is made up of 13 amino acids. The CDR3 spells CASRTGGLTEAFF.

The chain's CDR3 is CASSSRVSPTPLTDTQYF. This chain connects TRBV5-6 to TRBJ2-3; with no DNA, the TCRdb D assignment of TRBD1 cannot be verified. Looked up from germline, CDR1 is SGHDT and CDR2 is YYEEEE. This CDR3 has 18 amino acids.

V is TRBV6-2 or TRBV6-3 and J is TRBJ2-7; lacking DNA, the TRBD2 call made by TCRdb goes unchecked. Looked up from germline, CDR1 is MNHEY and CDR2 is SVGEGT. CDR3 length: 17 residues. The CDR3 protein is CASSYSLTSGSTSEQYF.

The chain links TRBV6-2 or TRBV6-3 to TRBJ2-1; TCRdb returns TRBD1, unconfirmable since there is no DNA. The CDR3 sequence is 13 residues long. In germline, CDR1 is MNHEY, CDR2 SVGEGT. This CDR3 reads CASGRTGTDEQFF.

The CDR3 sequence: CSGRDRGTSWGNQPQHF. The J gene is TRBJ1-5, the V gene TRBV29-1; the TCRdb D gene call, TRBD1, has no DNA to confirm it. The CDR3 extends over 17 amino acids. Germline loops: CDR1 SQVTM, CDR2 ANQGSEA. Filled out from reference TRBV29-1 and TRBJ1-5, the complete variable domain reads SAVISQKPSRDICQRGTSLTIQCQVDSQVTMMFWYRQQPGQSLTLIATANQGSEATYESGFVIDKFPISRPNLTFSTLTVSNMSPEDSSIYLCSGRDRGTSWGNQPQHFGDGTRLSIL.

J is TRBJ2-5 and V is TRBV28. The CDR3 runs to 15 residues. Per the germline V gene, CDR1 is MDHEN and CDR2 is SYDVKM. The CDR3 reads CASSVFRTKQETQYF.

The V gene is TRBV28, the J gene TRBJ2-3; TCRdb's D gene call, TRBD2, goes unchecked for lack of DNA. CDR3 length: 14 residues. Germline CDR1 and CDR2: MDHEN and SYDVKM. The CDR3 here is CASSPLAGGDTQYF.

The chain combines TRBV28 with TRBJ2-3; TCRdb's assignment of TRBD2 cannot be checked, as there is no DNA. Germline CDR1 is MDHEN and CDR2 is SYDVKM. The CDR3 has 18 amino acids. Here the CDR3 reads CASSSARPGTPLTDTQYF.

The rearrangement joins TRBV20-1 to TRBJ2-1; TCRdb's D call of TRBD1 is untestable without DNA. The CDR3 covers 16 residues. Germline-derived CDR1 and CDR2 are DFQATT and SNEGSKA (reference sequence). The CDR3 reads CSASGTFGGGNNEQFF.

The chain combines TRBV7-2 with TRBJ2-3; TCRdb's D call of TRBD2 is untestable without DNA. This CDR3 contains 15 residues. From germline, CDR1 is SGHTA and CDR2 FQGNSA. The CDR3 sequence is CASRRRYVGTDTQYF.

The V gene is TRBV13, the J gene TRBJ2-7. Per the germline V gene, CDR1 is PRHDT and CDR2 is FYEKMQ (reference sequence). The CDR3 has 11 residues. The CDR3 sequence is CASSSLGEQYF.

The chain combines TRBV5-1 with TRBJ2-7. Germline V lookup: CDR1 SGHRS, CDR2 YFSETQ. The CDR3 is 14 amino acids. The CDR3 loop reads CASSIEGFWYEQYF.

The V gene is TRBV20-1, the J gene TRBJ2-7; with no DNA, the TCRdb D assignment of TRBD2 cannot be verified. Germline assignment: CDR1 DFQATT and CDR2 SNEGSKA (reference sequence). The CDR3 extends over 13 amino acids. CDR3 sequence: CSARGTFNYEQYF.

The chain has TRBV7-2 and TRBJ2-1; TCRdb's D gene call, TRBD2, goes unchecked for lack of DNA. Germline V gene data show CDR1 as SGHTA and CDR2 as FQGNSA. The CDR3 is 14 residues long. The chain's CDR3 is CASSSLAGVYEQFF.

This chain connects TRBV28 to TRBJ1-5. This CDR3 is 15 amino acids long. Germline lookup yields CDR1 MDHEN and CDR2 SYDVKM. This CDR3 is CASSSIAEGNQPQHF.

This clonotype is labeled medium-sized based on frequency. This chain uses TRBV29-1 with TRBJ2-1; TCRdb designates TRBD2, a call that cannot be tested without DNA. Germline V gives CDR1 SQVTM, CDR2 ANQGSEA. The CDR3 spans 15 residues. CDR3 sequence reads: CSVEDEVAGAYEQFF.

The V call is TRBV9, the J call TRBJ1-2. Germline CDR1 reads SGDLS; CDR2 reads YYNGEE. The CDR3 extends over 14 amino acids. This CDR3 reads CASSVGRLEDGYTF.

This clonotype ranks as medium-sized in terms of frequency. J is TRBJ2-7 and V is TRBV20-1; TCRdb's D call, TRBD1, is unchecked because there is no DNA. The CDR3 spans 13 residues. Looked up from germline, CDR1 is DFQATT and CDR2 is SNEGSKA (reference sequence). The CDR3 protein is CSATSGQGYEQYF.

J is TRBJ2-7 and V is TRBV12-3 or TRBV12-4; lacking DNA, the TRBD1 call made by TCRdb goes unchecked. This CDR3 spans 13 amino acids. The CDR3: CASSAGGVYEQYF.

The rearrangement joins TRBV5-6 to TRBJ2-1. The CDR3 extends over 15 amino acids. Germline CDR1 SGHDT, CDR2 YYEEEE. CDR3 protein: CASSLMERPYNEQFF. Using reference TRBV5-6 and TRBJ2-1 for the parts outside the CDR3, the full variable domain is DAGVTQSPTHLIKTRGQQVTLRCSPKSGHDTVSWYQQALGQGPQFIFQYYEEEERQRGNFPDRFSGHQFPNYSSELNVNALLLGDSALYLCASSLMERPYNEQFFGPGTRLTVL.

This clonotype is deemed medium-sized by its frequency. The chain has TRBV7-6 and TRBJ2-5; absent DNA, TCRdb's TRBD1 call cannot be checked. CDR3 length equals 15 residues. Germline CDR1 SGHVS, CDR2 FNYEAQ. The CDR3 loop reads CASSRGTGTQETQYF.

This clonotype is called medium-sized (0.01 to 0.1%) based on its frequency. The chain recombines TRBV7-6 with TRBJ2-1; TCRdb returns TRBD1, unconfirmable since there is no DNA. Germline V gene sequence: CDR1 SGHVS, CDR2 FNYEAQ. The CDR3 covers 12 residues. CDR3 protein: CASSGWGYEQFF.

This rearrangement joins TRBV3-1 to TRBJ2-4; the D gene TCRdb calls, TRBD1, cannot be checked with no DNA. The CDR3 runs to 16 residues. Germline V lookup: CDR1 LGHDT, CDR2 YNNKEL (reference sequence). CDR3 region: CASSQDQGAAKNIQYF.

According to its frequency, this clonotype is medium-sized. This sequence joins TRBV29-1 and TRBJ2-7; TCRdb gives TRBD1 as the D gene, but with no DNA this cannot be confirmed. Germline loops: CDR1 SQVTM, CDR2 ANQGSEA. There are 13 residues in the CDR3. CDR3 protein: CSFRDGESYEQYF.

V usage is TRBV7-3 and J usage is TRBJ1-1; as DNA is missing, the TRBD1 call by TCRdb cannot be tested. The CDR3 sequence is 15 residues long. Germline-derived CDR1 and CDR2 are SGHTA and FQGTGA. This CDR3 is CASSYSRGLGTEAFF.

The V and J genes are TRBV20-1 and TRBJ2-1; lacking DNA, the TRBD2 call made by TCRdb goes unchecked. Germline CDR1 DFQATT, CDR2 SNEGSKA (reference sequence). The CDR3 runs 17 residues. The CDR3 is CSAPTLPAGSSYNEQFF.